This TCR beta chain emerged from a study of siplizumab effects on memory and regulatory T cells. The assay looked at 80,000 to 100,000 TCR templates in each sample. Clones were sequenced by immunoSEQ multiplex PCR, and TCRdb holds only the in-frame ones, with some missing. The data contain approximately 100,000 clones, 80% to 95% of them seen just once; the ten biggest clones take up 12%. Points on this clone: The antigen remains undetermined.

V gave up 5 bases and J gave up 0 bases; unmatched junction bases: 2. The CDR3 is 14 amino acids. Germline assignment: CDR1 SNHLY and CDR2 FYNNEI. Broader study findings: Naive or memory phenotype was unassignable for roughly 75-96% of proliferating CD4+ or CD8+ clones. Under siplizumab, an average roughly 70% of mappable alloreactive CD4+ clones were Treg-derived, compared with around 25% in controls. Suppressive function of proliferating Tregs from siplizumab cultures was not confirmed.

The gene calls are TRBV2 and TRBJ1-2, with TRBD1 identical over 8 bases. What was sequenced was non-Treg CD4+ T cells sorted from blood. The TCR sequence derives from a human donor in good health. In DNA form, the CDR3 reads TGTGCCAGCAGTTGGGACAGGTCTAACTATGGCTACACCTTC. As protein: CASSWDRSNYGYTF. Using reference TRBV2 and TRBJ1-2 for the parts outside the CDR3, the full variable domain is EPEVTQTPSHQVTQMGQEVILRCVPISNHLYFYWYRQILGQKVEFLVSFYNNEISEKSEIFDDQFSVERPDGSNFTLKIRSTKLEDSAMYFCASSWDRSNYGYTFGSGTRLTVV.